This T cell receptor (beta chain) was recovered during a study of vaccination and CD4 T cells after COVID-19 (dated 2022 in TCRdb). About the investigation overall: SARS-CoV-2 positivity had been established in the convalescent patients by nasal swab PCR, and mild disease was recorded in about 9 of these patients and severe disease in one. The convalescent cohort included six males and four females, with two Hispanic individuals, seven Caucasians, two Asians and one multiracial person. Two doses of either the Pfizer-BioNTech BNT162b2 vaccine (n=8) or the Moderna mRNA-1273 vaccine (n=2) were administered to participants. Post-COVID blood samples from convalescent patients were collected a median of around 100 days after diagnosis, with a range of roughly 30 to 170 days. Post-vaccine blood samples were obtained a median of approximately 74 days after the second vaccine dose, with a range of roughly 14 to 241 days. For stimulating the cultures, overlapping spike peptide pools were used, derived from SARS-CoV-2 as well as from the common cold coronaviruses HCoV-NL63, HCoV-OC43 and HCoV-229E. As controls, cultures received a CEFX viral epitope pool (the positive control), an HIV-1 Nef peptide pool (the negative control), or no peptide at all. The spike-specific CD4+ TCR repertoire was compared before and after mRNA vaccination in approximately ten COVID-19 convalescent patients and a handful of infection-naive healthy vaccine recipients.

CDR1 and CDR2 (KGHDR, SFDVKD) derive from the germline V gene. The CDR3 spans 13 residues, from the cysteine through the phenylalanine. Only the CDR3 part of the read is kept: 39 bases, read in frame from the first base. V gives up 7 bases and J gives up 2 bases, and the segment between their germline ends measures 9 bases. In this sample, this clonotype turned up a few times. What antigen it recognizes has not been identified. Base quality data are lacking; no much larger clone is found one base away. The library was produced with PCR. DNA from cultured CD4+ T cells underwent TCR sequencing with the Oncomine TCR Beta short-read assay at the Johns Hopkins FTIC core. Genomic DNA was extracted from the cultured CD4+ T cells with the QIAamp micro DNA kit. Oncomine TCR Beta libraries from cultured CD4+ T cells were pooled with unique dual indexes and sequenced on an Illumina iSeq 100. The paper's data handling went like this. Non-productive sequences were removed, and CDR3s that did not start with C, did not end with F or W, or were shorter than 7 amino acids were discarded. Antigen-specific clonotypes were identified using the MANAFEST web application through comparison of peptide-stimulated wells with reference and other culture wells. An FDR below 0.05, an odds ratio above 5, and a productive frequency above 0.1% in at least two of three replicate wells were required for clones to be considered positive. A clonotype was classed as cross-reactive if the clonotype showed significant expansion both in SARS-CoV-2 spike wells and in at least one common cold coronavirus spike condition. Levenshtein distances (stringdist) and unrooted phylogenetic trees (ape) in R version 3.6.1 were used to assess CDR3 homology. TCRdb itself trimmed the public reads at Q25 with fastp, ran MiXCR and retained productive beta chains. Each entry is one CDR3 protein sequence, shown with its most common DNA and genes. These V and J calls are TCRdb output, not the study's own analysis. In this sample the table shows 8,500 to 10,000 distinct CDR3 sequences, approximately 48% of which occur a single time. 8% of the sample goes to the ten largest clones.

Results the study describes overall, beyond this receptor: The number of convalescent patients in the study was relatively small, and the study did not examine early timepoints following natural infection. An increase in the median number of SARS-CoV-2-reactive clonotypes from more than 20 after infection to 38 after vaccination was observed, but the change was not found to be significant. Nearly all vaccine-specific clones in convalescent patients (304 of 307) were mono-reactive for SARS-CoV-2 spike rather than cross-reactive with common cold coronaviruses. In convalescent patients, a median around 85% of post-vaccine SARS-CoV-2-reactive clones were detected only after vaccination, and vaccine-specific priming was suggested by this finding.

Interpreted using the paper, the treatment or condition label stands for: roughly 11-day PBMC culture with coronavirus spike peptide pools or control peptides (ViraFEST assay). The ViraFEST assay, used in the study, expanded antigen-specific T cells with peptide pools and then identified the expanded clonotypes through TCR sequencing. The positive SARS-CoV-2 PCR tests of the convalescent patients were dated from March to December 2020, before the Alpha, Beta and Delta variants emerged in the United States. Each well held about 2.2 million PBMCs cultured in IMDM containing roughly 5% human AB serum and about 10 IU/ml IL-2, with 10 ug/ml peptide pools added. Half of the culture medium was replaced with fresh IL-2-containing medium on days 3 and 7. Once the cells had been in culture for 9 to 10 days, the EasySep CD4+ T cell isolation kit was used to isolate CD4+ T cells by negative selection. PBMCs were separated from whole blood using Ficoll-Paque Plus gradient centrifugation and then either used fresh or cryopreserved at -140C. Culture conditions were generally each tested in triplicate wells.

Sequenced material: CD4+ T cells from blood, cultured in vitro. The chain couples TRBV24-1 to TRBJ2-3; TRBD2 is possibly the D segment (6 matching bases). The receptor was isolated from a human donor who had recovered from COVID-19. The sequenced DNA is TGTGCCACCAGGGGAGGCCACACAGATACGCAGTATTTT. The resulting protein is CATRGGHTDTQYF.